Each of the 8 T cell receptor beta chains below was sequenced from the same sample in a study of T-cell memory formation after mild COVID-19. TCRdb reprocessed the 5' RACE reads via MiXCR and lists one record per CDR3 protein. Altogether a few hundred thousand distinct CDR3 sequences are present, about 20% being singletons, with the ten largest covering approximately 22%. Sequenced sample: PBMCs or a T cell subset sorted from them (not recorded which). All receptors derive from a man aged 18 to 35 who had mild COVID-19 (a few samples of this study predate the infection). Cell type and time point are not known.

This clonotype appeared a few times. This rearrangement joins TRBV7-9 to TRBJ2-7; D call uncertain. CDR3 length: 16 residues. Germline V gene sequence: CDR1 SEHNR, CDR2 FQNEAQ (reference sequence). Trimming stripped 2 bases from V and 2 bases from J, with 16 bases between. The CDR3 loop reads CASSLTYGSPPYEQYF. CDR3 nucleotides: TGTGCCAGCAGCTTAACTTACGGGTCCCCTCCCTACGAGCAGTACTTC.

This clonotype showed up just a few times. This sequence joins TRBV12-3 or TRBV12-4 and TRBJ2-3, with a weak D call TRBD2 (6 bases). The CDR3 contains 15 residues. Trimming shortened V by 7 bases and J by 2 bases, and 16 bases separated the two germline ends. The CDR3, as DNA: TGTGCCAGCACCTTCCAGGGACTGACCACAGATACGCAGTATTTT. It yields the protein CASTFQGLTTDTQYF.

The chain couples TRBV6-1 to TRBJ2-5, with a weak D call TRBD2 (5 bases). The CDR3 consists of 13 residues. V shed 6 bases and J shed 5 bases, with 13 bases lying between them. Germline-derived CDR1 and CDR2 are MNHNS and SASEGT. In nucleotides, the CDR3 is TGTGCCAGCAGGGAGCGGACTCCGGAGACCCAGTACTTC. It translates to CASRERTPETQYF.

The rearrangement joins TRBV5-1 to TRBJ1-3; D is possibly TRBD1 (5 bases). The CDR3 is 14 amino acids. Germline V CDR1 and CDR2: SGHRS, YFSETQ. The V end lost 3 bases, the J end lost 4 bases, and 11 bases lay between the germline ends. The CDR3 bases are TGCGCCAGCAGCTCCGGGACGGCGGGAAACACCATATATTTT. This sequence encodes CASSSGTAGNTIYF.

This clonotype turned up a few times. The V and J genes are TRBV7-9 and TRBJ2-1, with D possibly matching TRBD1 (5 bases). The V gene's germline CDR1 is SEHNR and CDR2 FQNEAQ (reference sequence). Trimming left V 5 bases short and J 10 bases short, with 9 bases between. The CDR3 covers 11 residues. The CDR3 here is CASSPPGEQFF. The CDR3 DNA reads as TGTGCCAGCAGCCCCCCAGGGGAGCAGTTCTTC.

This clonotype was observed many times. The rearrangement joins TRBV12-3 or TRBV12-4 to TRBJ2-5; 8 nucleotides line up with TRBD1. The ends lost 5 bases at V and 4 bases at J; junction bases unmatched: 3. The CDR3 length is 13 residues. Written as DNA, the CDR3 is TGTGCCAGCAGTGAGGACAGGGTAGAGACCCAGTACTTC. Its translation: CASSEDRVETQYF.

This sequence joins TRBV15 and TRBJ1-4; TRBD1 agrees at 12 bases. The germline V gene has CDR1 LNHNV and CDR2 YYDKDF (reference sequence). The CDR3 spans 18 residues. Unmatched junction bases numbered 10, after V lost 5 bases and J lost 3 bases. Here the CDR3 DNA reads TGTGCCACCAGCGACCGGGACAGGGGGCGTAGAGCTAATGAAAAACTGTTTTTT. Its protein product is CATSDRDRGRRANEKLFF.

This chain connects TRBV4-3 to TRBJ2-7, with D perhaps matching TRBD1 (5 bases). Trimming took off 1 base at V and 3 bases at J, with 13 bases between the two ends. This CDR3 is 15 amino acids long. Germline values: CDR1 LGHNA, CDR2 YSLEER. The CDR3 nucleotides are TGCGCCAGCAGCCAAGCCAGGGCTTTTCTCTACGAGCAGTACGTC. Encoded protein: CASSQARAFLYEQYV.